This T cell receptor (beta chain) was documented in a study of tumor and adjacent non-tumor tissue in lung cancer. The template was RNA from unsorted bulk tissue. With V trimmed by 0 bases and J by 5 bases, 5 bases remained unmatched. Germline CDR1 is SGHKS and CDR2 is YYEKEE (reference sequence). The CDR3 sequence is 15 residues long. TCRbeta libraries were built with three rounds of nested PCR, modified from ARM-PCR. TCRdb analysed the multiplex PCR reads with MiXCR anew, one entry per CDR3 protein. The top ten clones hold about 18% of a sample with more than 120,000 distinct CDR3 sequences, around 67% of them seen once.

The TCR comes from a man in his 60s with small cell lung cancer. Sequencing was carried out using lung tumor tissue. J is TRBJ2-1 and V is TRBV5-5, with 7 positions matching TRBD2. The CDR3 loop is CASSLVGGLNNEQFF. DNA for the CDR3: TGTGCCAGCAGCTTGGTTGGGGGACTAAACAATGAGCAGTTCTTC.